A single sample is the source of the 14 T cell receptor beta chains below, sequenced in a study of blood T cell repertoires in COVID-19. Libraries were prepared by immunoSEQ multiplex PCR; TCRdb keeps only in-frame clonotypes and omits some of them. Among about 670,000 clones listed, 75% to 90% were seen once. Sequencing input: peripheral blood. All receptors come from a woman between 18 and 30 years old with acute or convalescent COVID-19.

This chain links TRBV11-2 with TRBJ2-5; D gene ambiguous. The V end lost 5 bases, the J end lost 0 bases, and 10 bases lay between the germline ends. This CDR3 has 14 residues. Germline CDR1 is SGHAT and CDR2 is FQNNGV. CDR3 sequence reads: CASSTYQYQETQYF. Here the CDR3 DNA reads TGTGCCAGCAGCACATACCAGTACCAAGAGACCCAGTACTTC.

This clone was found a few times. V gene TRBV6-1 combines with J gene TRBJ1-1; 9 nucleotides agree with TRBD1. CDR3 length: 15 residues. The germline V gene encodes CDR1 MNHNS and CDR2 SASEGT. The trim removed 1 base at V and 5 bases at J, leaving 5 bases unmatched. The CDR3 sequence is CASSEDRGRGTEAFF. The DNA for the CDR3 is TGTGCCAGCAGTGAAGACAGGGGGCGAGGAACTGAAGCTTTCTTT.

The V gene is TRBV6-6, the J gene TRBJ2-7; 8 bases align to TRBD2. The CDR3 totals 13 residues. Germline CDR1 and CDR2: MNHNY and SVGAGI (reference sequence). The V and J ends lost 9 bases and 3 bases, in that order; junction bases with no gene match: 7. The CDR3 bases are TGTGCCAGTCTGAATAGCGGGGTCTACGAGCAGTACTTC. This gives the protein CASLNSGVYEQYF.

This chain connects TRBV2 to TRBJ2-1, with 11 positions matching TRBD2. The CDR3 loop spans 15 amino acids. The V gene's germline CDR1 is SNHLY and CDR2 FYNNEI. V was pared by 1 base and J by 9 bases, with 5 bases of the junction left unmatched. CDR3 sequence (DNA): TGTGCCAGCAGTGAAGGGCTAGCGGGGGGAGGTGAGCAGTTCTTC. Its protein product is CASSEGLAGGGEQFF.

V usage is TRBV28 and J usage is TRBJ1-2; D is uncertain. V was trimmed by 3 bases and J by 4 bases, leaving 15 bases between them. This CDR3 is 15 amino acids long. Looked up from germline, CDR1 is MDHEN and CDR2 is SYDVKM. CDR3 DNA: TGTGCCAGCAGTTTCCTTCCTTTATTCAGCTATGGCTACACCTTC. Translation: CASSFLPLFSYGYTF.

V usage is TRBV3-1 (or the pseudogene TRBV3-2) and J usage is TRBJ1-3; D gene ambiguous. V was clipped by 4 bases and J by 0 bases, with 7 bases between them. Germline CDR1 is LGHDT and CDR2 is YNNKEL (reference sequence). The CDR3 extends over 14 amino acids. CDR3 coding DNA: TGTGCCAGCAGCCCTTCTCTCTCTGGAAACACCATATATTTT. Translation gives CASSPSLSGNTIYF.

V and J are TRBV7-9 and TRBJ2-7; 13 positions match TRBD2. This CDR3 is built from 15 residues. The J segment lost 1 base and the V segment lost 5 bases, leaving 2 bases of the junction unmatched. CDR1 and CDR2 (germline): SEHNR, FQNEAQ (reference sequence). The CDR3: CASSTSGGESYEQYF. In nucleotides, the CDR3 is TGTGCCAGCAGCACTAGCGGGGGGGAATCCTACGAGCAGTACTTC.

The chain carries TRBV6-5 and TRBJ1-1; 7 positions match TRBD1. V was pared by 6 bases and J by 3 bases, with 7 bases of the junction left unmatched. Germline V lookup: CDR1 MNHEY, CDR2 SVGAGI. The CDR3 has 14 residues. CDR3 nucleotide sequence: TGTGCCAGCAGGGGGGACAGAAGGGACACTGAAGCTTTCTTT. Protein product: CASRGDRRDTEAFF.

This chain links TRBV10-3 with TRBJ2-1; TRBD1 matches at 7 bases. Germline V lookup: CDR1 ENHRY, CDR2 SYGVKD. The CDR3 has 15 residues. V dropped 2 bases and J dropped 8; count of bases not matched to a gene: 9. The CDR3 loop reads CAISEKLTGLDEQFF. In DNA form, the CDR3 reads TGTGCCATCAGTGAGAAACTGACAGGGCTCGATGAGCAGTTCTTC.

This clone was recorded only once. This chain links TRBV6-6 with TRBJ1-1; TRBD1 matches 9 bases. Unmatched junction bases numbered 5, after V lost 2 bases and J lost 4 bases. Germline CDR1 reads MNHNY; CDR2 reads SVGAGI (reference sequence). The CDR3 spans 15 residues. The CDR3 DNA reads TGTGCCAGCAGTTACGCGACAGGGGGTGGCACTGAAGCTTTCTTT. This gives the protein CASSYATGGGTEAFF.

The CDR3 loop reads CASGASYNSPLHF. As DNA, the CDR3 is TGTGCCAGCGGAGCTTCCTATAATTCACCCCTCCACTTT. The chain combines TRBV6-6 with TRBJ1-6; D gene ambiguous. Per germline, CDR1 MNHNY and CDR2 SVGAGI (reference sequence). The CDR3 length is 13 residues. Trimming removed 8 bases from V and 1 base from J, with 6 bases in between.

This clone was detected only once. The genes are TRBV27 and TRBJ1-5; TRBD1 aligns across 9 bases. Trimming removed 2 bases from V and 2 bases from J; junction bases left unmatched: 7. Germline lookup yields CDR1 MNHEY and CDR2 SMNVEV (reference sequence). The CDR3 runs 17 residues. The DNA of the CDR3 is TGTGCCAGCAGTTTAAGGGGATGGGACAGGGGCAATCAGCCCCAGCATTTT. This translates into CASSLRGWDRGNQPQHF.

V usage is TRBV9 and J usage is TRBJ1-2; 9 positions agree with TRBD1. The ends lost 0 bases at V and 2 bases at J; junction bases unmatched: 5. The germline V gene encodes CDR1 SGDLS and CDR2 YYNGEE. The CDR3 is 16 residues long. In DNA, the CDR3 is TGTGCCAGCAGCGTAGGGGAGACAGGGGGGAACTATGGCTACACCTTC. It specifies CASSVGETGGNYGYTF.

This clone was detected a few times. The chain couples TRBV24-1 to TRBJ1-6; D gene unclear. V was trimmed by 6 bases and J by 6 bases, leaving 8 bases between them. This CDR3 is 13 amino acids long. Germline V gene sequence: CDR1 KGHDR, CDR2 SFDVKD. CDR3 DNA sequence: TGTGCCACCAGTCTCCGGGGTAATTCACCCCTCCACTTT. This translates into CATSLRGNSPLHF.